A selection of T cell receptor beta chains follows, all from one sample in a study of blood T cell repertoires in COVID-19. Assay used: immunoSEQ multiplex PCR; TCRdb lists only in-frame clones, some missing. The table shows roughly 50,000 clones, with around nine tenths occurring only once. Material: peripheral blood. The source is a middle-aged woman with active COVID-19. Each CDR3 is given with its conserved first and last residue. D genes are given only for firm matches. Expanded clones get a size class; other rows say once, few or many, or leave the size out.

abundance	j_gene	v_gene	d_gene	CDR3nt	CDR3aa
-	TRBJ2-7	TRBV9	TRBD1	TGTGCCAGCAGCGTAGGGGGGACAGGGGCAGGCGAGCAGTACTTC	CASSVGGTGAGEQYF
-	TRBJ2-7	TRBV5-5	-	TGTGCCAGCAGCTTGAAGTGGTCAGGGGAGATCTCCTACGAGCAGTACTTC	CASSLKWSGEISYEQYF
-	TRBJ1-3	TRBV6-5	-	TGTGCCAGCAGTCGGGACATTAGCTCTGGAAACACCATATATTTT	CASSRDISSGNTIYF
-	TRBJ2-7	TRBV10-3	-	TGTGCCATCAGTGAGTCAGCGTCCTACGAGCAGTACTTC	CAISESASYEQYF
-	TRBJ1-4	TRBV6-5	-	TGTGCCAGCAGTTCGGGGGTTAATGAAAAACTGTTTTTT	CASSSGVNEKLFF
-	TRBJ1-2	TRBV18	-	TGTGCCAGCTCACTCCAGGGTTATCGCTACACCTTC	CASSLQGYRYTF
-	TRBJ2-3	TRBV6-2/TRBV6-3	-	TGTGCCAGCAGTCAAGCTCCGAGCGCGCAGTATTTT	CASSQAPSAQYF
-	TRBJ2-6	TRBV18	-	TGTGCCAGCTCACCTTTCCAGGGAGGAGGGGCCAACGTCCTGACTTTC	CASSPFQGGGANVLTF
once	TRBJ1-2	TRBV6-6	-	TGTGCCAGCAGTTACCCGGCGGGGGCTAACTATGGCTACACCTTC	CASSYPAGANYGYTF
-	TRBJ1-2	TRBV5-4	-	TGTGCCAGCAGCTTGGACCCCGGTTATGGCTACACCTTC	CASSLDPGYGYTF
-	TRBJ1-3	TRBV9	-	TGTGCCAGCAGCTCATCTTGGGCCTCCTCTGGAAACACCATATATTTT	CASSSSWASSGNTIYF
once	TRBJ2-2	TRBV11-3	TRBD1	TGTGCCAGCAGCTTAGTCGGACAGGGGGCCGGGGAGCTGTTTTTT	CASSLVGQGAGELFF
-	TRBJ2-7	TRBV18	TRBD1	TGTGCCAGCTCACCATCCGGGACAGGGGTCGAGCAGTACTTC	CASSPSGTGVEQYF
-	TRBJ2-2	TRBV5-4	TRBD2	TGTGCCAGCAGCTTGGAGGGTAGCGGGGGGTACACCGGGGAGCTGTTTTTT	CASSLEGSGGYTGELFF
once	TRBJ2-5	TRBV7-2	TRBD1	TGTGCCAGCAGCCCCACAGGGGGGGAGACCCAGTACTTC	CASSPTGGETQYF
-	TRBJ1-1	TRBV5-4	-	TGTGCCAGCAGTCGCACACGGGGAGTGGACACTGAAGCTTTCTTT	CASSRTRGVDTEAFF
few	TRBJ2-1	TRBV7-3	TRBD2	TGTGCCAGCAGCTTAGTATCACTAGCGGGGGGTAACAATGAGCAGTTCTTC	CASSLVSLAGGNNEQFF
-	TRBJ2-7	TRBV7-9	TRBD1	TGTGCCAGCAGCTCATCCGGGACAGGCCTCTACGAGCAGTACTTC	CASSSSGTGLYEQYF
once	TRBJ2-1	TRBV19	-	TGTGCCAGTAGTATCGGGTGGGGGGGCCCCAATGAGCAGTTCTTC	CASSIGWGGPNEQFF
-	TRBJ2-5	TRBV29-1	TRBD2	TGCAGCGTTATAGCGGGCGGGGAGACCCAGTACTTC	CSVIAGGETQYF
-	TRBJ1-1	TRBV7-9	-	TGTGCCAGCAGCTTATCTGGATGGACAAACGAAGCTTTCTTT	CASSLSGWTNEAFF
-	TRBJ2-7	TRBV10-3	TRBD1	TGTGCCATCAGTGACCAGACAGGGGCCGAGCAGTACTTC	CAISDQTGAEQYF
-	TRBJ1-2	TRBV28	-	TGTGCCAGCAGTACGCGGACGGGAGCTAACTATGGCTACACCTTC	CASSTRTGANYGYTF
-	TRBJ2-5	TRBV29-1	-	TGCAGCGCTTCCAAGGAACAGAAAGAGACCCAGTACTTC	CSASKEQKETQYF
-	TRBJ2-2	TRBV19	TRBD2	TGTGCCAGTAGGACTAGCGGGGGGGCGGAGCTGTTTTTT	CASRTSGGAELFF
-	TRBJ2-7	TRBV6-2/TRBV6-3	-	TGTGCCAGCAGTCATTCCCTTTTGCGGGGTTTTCACTACGAGCAGTACTTC	CASSHSLLRGFHYEQYF
-	TRBJ1-5	TRBV6-5	-	TGTGCCAGCAGTCCTAACCTCGGGAATCAGCCCCAGCATTTT	CASSPNLGNQPQHF
-	TRBJ2-1	TRBV5-1	TRBD2	TGCGCCAGCAGCTTGGGGACTAGCGGTTACAATGAGCAGTTCTTC	CASSLGTSGYNEQFF
-	TRBJ2-5	TRBV24-1	TRBD1	TGTGCCACCAGTCTCACGTTAGGGAAGGGACAGCATGGGAGAGAGACCCAGTACTTC	CATSLTLGKGQHGRETQYF
-	TRBJ2-2	TRBV7-2	TRBD2	TGTGCCAGCAGCTTAGCGCGGGGGGCCGGGGAGCTGTTTTTT	CASSLARGAGELFF
-	TRBJ2-7	TRBV30	-	TGTGCCTGGAGTGTTTCACTCACCGCCCCCTACGAGCAGTACTTC	CAWSVSLTAPYEQYF
-	TRBJ1-5	TRBV5-1	-	TGCGCCAGCAGCTTACAGGAAAATCAGCCCCAGCATTTT	CASSLQENQPQHF
-	TRBJ2-2	TRBV4-3	-	TGCGCCAGCAGTGAAGGGGGGGCGGGCACCGGGGAGCTGTTTTTT	CASSEGGAGTGELFF
-	TRBJ1-4	TRBV19	-	TGTGCCAGTAGAGCCCAGGCAGCGGGAGACGAAAAACTGTTTTTT	CASRAQAAGDEKLFF
-	TRBJ1-1	TRBV7-9	-	TGTGCCAGCAGCTTGTTGGGTACAGAGAACACTGAAGCTTTCTTT	CASSLLGTENTEAFF
-	TRBJ2-3	TRBV3-1/TRBV3-2	TRBD1	TGTGCCAGCAGCGCTCGACAGGGAACAGATACGCAGTATTTT	CASSARQGTDTQYF
once	TRBJ2-2	TRBV29-1	-	TGCAGCGTCGTTTACTTTACAGAGACCGGGGAGCTGTTTTTT	CSVVYFTETGELFF
-	TRBJ1-6	TRBV5-1	-	TGCGCCAGCAAGGACAGCTATAATTCACCCCTCCACTTT	CASKDSYNSPLHF
-	TRBJ1-1	TRBV11-3	TRBD1	TGTGCCAGCAGCACTAGACAGGGGGCAATCACTGAAGCTTTCTTT	CASSTRQGAITEAFF
once	TRBJ1-2	TRBV19	TRBD1	TGTGCCAGTCAGACAGGGTCCCTAGGGCTTGATGGCTACACCTTC	CASQTGSLGLDGYTF
-	TRBJ2-5	TRBV7-2	TRBD2	TGTGCCAGCAGCCCGAGGGTAGTAGCGGGGGTGGAGACCCAGTACTTC	CASSPRVVAGVETQYF